This T cell receptor (beta chain) appears in the sequencing data of a study of immune evolution from preneoplasia to lung adenocarcinoma. This CDR3 region has 13 residues. V lost 5 bases, J lost 2 bases, and 9 bases lay in between. CDR1 is MNHEY and CDR2 is SVGAGI in the germline V gene. The study, taken as a whole, reports: Top clone share appeared to fall from AAH through AIS, MIA, adenocarcinoma. Normal lung had highest clonality; later lesions appeared denser, more diverse.

Two lung cancer pathologists independently confirmed each histologic diagnosis. Macro-dissection enriched premalignant or tumor cells before nucleic acid extraction. This clone was found a few times. Its specificity is unknown. Clones were sequenced by immunoSEQ multiplex PCR, and TCRdb holds only the in-frame ones, with some missing. The sample contains some 3,500 clones, about 76% of which appear only once. Material for sequencing was FFPE minimally invasive lung adenocarcinoma tissue. The origin of this receptor is a person between 60 and 80 years old with lung adenocarcinoma. This sequence joins TRBV6-5 and TRBJ1-2; D gene ambiguous. The CDR3: CASSKDSNYGYTF. CDR3 sequence (DNA): TGTGCCAGCAGTAAGGATTCAAACTATGGCTACACCTTC.